This T cell receptor (beta chain) appears in the sequencing data of a study of blood T cell repertoires in COVID-19. Original analysis: Amplifying reference gene primers gave estimates of nucleated cell counts. This table comes from immunoSEQ multiplex PCR, and its TCRdb copy is limited to in-frame clones, with some not included. V and J calls and clone size follow that table, whereas D and trimming were derived from the DNA. The sample includes a few hundred thousand clones, approximately 85% of them seen just once. The sequencing sample was made of PBMCs or T cells enriched from blood (not recorded which). This receptor was taken from a man aged 30-40 years who had recovered from COVID-19.

CDR3 amino acids: CASSVKQGTYEQYF. For the CDR3, the DNA is TGTGCCAGCAGTGTAAAACAGGGAACCTACGAGCAGTACTTC. The chain links TRBV25-1 to TRBJ2-7; D is perhaps TRBD1 (6 bases). Germline V gene lookup returns CDR1 MGHDK and CDR2 SYGVNS. This CDR3 comprises 14 residues. The V end lost 4 bases, the J end lost 2 bases, and 12 bases lay between the germline ends.